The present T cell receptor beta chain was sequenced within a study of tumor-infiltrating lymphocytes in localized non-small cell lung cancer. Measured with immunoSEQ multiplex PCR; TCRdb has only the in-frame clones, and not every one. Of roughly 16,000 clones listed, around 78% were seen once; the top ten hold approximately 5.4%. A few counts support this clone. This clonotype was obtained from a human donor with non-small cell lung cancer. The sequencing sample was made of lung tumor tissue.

Here the CDR3 reads CASSTRQGANEKLFF. CDR3 nucleotide sequence: TGTGCCAGCAGTACCCGACAGGGGGCTAATGAAAAACTGTTTTTT. The chain joins TRBV25-1 to TRBJ1-4, with 9 positions matching TRBD1. The germline V gene has CDR1 MGHDK and CDR2 SYGVNS. CDR3 length equals 15 residues. V shed 5 bases and J 3 bases; nucleotides not matched to a gene: 4.